A single sample gave rise to the 30 T cell receptor beta chains below, sequenced in a study of T-cell reconstitution after alpha-beta-depleted transplantation in children. Preparation of the TCRbeta library was carried out with unique molecular identifiers. One entry per CDR3 protein results from TCRdb running MiXCR on the PCR reads. This sample carries around 800,000 distinct CDR3 sequences, around 15% of them seen once, and the ten largest clones take approximately 4.5%. Sequencing was performed on PBMCs, mostly from graft donor cells, taken 360 days after TCRalphabeta/CD19-depleted stem cell transplant. These receptors originate from a male patient under 18 who had a stem cell transplant for acute lymphoblastic leukemia, so the T cells may come from the graft donor.

This clonotype has a count of ten or more. This chain connects TRBV20-1 to TRBJ2-1; no reliable D call. The CDR3 runs 10 residues. V was cut by 1 base and J by 12 bases, with 7 bases left in between. Germline loops: CDR1 DFQATT, CDR2 SNEGSKA (reference sequence). The CDR3 nucleotides read TGCAGTGCTAGAGCGGTTAGGCAGTTCTTC. Its translation: CSARAVRQFF.

This clonotype has a handful of counts. The V and J genes are TRBV9 and TRBJ2-7; 11 bases map to TRBD2. The V segment lost 7 bases and the J segment 6 bases; nucleotides outside the gene matches: 15. Germline V CDR1 and CDR2: SGDLS, YYNGEE. The CDR3 contains 16 residues. CDR3 sequence (DNA): TGTGCCAGCGGACTAAGACGTAGCGGGAGGGCCTGCGAGCAGTACTTC. Encoded protein: CASGLRRSGRACEQYF. The complete variable domain, with remaining parts taken from reference TRBV9 and TRBJ2-7, reads DSGVTQTPKHLITATGQRVTLRCSPRSGDLSVYWYQQSLDQGLQFLIQYYNGEERAKGNILERFSAQQFPDLHSELNLSSLELGDSALYFCASGLRRSGRACEQYFGPGTRLTVT.

This clonotype has only a few counts. V usage is TRBV18 and J usage is TRBJ2-5; 7 nucleotides match TRBD2. Germline CDR1 and CDR2: KGHSH and LQKENI. The CDR3 is 14 residues long. V was pared by 1 base and J by 1 base, with 0 bases of the junction left unmatched. The CDR3 DNA is TGTGCCAGCTCACCACGGACTAGCCAAGAGACCCAGTACTTC. Amino acids: CASSPRTSQETQYF.

This clonotype has a count of ten or more. V is TRBV3-1 and J is TRBJ2-7, with D uncertain. The germline gives CDR1 LGHDT, CDR2 YNNKEL (reference sequence). The V end lost 4 bases, the J end lost 7 bases, and 14 bases lay between the germline ends. The CDR3 is 13 amino acids. The CDR3 DNA sequence: TGTGCCAGCAGCCGAACGAGAAGTGGGGAGCAGTACTTC. It is translated as CASSRTRSGEQYF.

This clonotype was recorded a few times. This chain uses TRBV3-1 with TRBJ2-4, with D hard to call. Germline V CDR1 and CDR2: LGHDT, YNNKEL (reference sequence). Trimming removed 1 base at V and 4 bases at J, with 11 bases between. The CDR3 totals 15 residues. The CDR3 DNA sequence: TGTGCCAGCAGCCAAGCCGGCAGATTAAAAAACATTCAGTACTTC. Translation: CASSQAGRLKNIQYF.

In this sample, this clonotype turned up once. This chain links TRBV19 with TRBJ2-7, with 10 bases matching TRBD1. CDR3 length: 15 amino acids. J was trimmed by 3 bases and V by 6 bases; bases with no gene match: 8. In germline, CDR1 is LNHDA, CDR2 SQIVND (reference sequence). The CDR3 is CASSLGQGGFYEQYF. As DNA, the CDR3 is TGTGCCAGTAGCCTCGGACAGGGGGGGTTCTACGAGCAGTACTTC.

V is TRBV11-2 and J is TRBJ2-3, with D maybe TRBD2 (5 bases). Germline V CDR1 and CDR2: SGHAT, FQNNGV. The V end was cut by 4 bases, the J end by 0 bases, with 11 bases between. The length of the CDR3 is 15 residues. CDR3 DNA: TGTGCCAGCAGCTCTAGGACTCAAAGCACAGATACGCAGTATTTT. Translating it yields CASSSRTQSTDTQYF.

This rearrangement joins TRBV3-1 to TRBJ2-3; no clear D. The CDR3 has 16 residues. CDR1 and CDR2 from the germline V gene are LGHDT and YNNKEL (reference sequence). Trimming left V 6 bases short and J 1 base short, with 17 bases between. DNA for the CDR3: TGTGCCAGCAGTCCCAGATTTCAAAGTCGCACAGATACGCAGTATTTT. Its protein is CASSPRFQSRTDTQYF.

The chain couples TRBV29-1 to TRBJ2-7; perhaps D is TRBD1 or TRBD2 (5 bases each). Germline CDR1 and CDR2: SQVTM and ANQGSEA. Deletions cut 4 bases from V and 2 bases from J, with 15 bases between. This CDR3 is built from 14 residues. CDR3 protein: CSVARDGGPYEQYF. Here the CDR3 DNA reads TGCAGCGTTGCGAGGGACGGAGGACCCTACGAGCAGTACTTC.

The chain couples TRBV11-3 to TRBJ2-1; D may match TRBD1 or TRBD2 (5 bases each). The germline gives CDR1 SGHNT, CDR2 YENEEA. The CDR3 is made up of 14 amino acids. V lost 5 bases, J lost 10 bases, and 18 bases lay in between. The CDR3 sequence is CASSPTGAGREQFF. CDR3 in DNA: TGTGCCAGCAGCCCAACCGGGGCCGGAAGGGAGCAGTTCTTC.

This clonotype has a count of ten or more. The gene calls are TRBV15 and TRBJ2-1; D ambiguous. The CDR3 is 11 amino acids. Between the trimmed V and J ends, which lost 8 bases and 8 bases, there was a span of 10 bases. Germline-derived CDR1 and CDR2 are LNHNV and YYDKDF (reference sequence). DNA of the CDR3: TGTGCCACCGAATCGGGTGATGAGCAGTTCTTC. This encodes CATESGDEQFF.

This clonotype came up a few times. V usage is TRBV5-1 and J usage is TRBJ2-2; TRBD1 is a possible D gene (6 bases). Trimming removed 7 bases at V and 3 bases at J, with 7 bases between. The CDR3 sequence is 12 residues long. Looked up from germline, CDR1 is SGHRS and CDR2 is YFSETQ. The CDR3 coding sequence is TGCGCCAGCCACAGGGACACCGGGGAGCTGTTTTTT. Protein: CASHRDTGELFF.

V gene TRBV9 combines with J gene TRBJ2-7, with TRBD1 matching over 7 bases. The ends lost 3 bases at V and 1 base at J; junction bases unmatched: 4. Germline CDR1 and CDR2: SGDLS and YYNGEE. The CDR3 extends over 14 amino acids. Here the CDR3 DNA reads TGTGCCAGCAGCGCCAAGGACAGGTCCTACGAGCAGTACTTC. Its protein is CASSAKDRSYEQYF.

The chain carries TRBV29-1 and TRBJ1-2; a possible D gene is TRBD1 (5 bases). CDR1 and CDR2 (germline): SQVTM, ANQGSEA. Trimming pared 0 bases from V and 4 bases from J, leaving 9 bases between. The CDR3 has 13 residues. CDR3 protein: CSVEDQGAYGYTF. The CDR3 DNA is TGCAGCGTTGAAGATCAGGGTGCCTATGGCTACACCTTC. The entire variable domain, with the rest obtained from reference TRBV29-1 and TRBJ1-2, is as follows: SAVISQKPSRDICQRGTSLTIQCQVDSQVTMMFWYRQQPGQSLTLIATANQGSEATYESGFVIDKFPISRPNLTFSTLTVSNMSPEDSSIYLCSVEDQGAYGYTFGSGTRLTVV.

This chain joins TRBV12-3 or TRBV12-4 and TRBJ1-4; unclear D gene. V gave up 4 bases and J gave up 8 bases, with 14 bases separating them. This CDR3 has 14 residues. This chain's CDR3 is CASSSRAREEKLFF. CDR3 DNA sequence: TGTGCCAGCAGTTCTCGGGCTCGAGAGGAAAAACTGTTTTTT.

The rearrangement uses TRBV5-1 and TRBJ1-1; D possibly corresponds to TRBD1 (6 bases). Trimming shortened V by 4 bases and J by 5 bases, and 15 bases separated the two germline ends. This CDR3 has 14 residues. The germline V gene encodes CDR1 SGHRS and CDR2 YFSETQ. The CDR3 DNA is TGCGCCAGCAGCGACGCCGGGGGGCGGACTGAAGCTTTCTTT. Protein: CASSDAGGRTEAFF. Full variable domain (rest looked up from reference TRBV5-1 and TRBJ1-1): KAGVTQTPRYLIKTRGQQVTLSCSPISGHRSVSWYQQTPGQGLQFLFEYFSETQRNKGNFPGRFSGRQFSNSRSEMNVSTLELGDSALYLCASSDAGGRTEAFFGQGTRLTVV.

This clonotype was counted many times. The J gene is TRBJ2-7, the V gene TRBV29-1; D is perhaps TRBD1 or TRBD2 (5 bases each). The CDR3 runs to 10 residues. V lost 4 bases and J 4 bases, leaving 5 bases between the germline ends. In germline, CDR1 is SQVTM, CDR2 ANQGSEA. The CDR3 DNA reads as TGCAGCGTTGGGGGGTACGAGCAGTACTTC. Its protein product is CSVGGYEQYF.

This clonotype appeared a few times. The chain has TRBV5-1 and TRBJ2-1; possibly TRBD2 for D (6 bases). The germline CDR1 and CDR2 sequences are SGHRS and YFSETQ. Trimming took 5 bases from V and 8 from J, leaving 14 bases between them. CDR3 length equals 13 residues. The chain's CDR3 is CASRRGSSHEQFF. The CDR3 DNA reads TGCGCCAGCAGACGGGGGTCTTCCCATGAGCAGTTCTTC.

The rearrangement links TRBV12-3 or TRBV12-4 to TRBJ2-1; no definite D call. Trimming took 6 bases from V and 2 from J, leaving 11 bases between them. The CDR3 loop spans 14 amino acids. CDR3 amino acids: CASRGDGPYNEQFF. In nucleotides, the CDR3 is TGTGCCAGCAGAGGAGACGGACCCTACAATGAGCAGTTCTTC.

V and J are TRBV12-3 or TRBV12-4 and TRBJ2-7, with a tentative D call TRBD1 (5 bases). The CDR3 contains 15 residues. Trimming took off 6 bases at V and 2 bases at J, with 17 bases between the two ends. CDR3 protein: CASSPDGARTYEQYF. The CDR3 nucleotides are TGTGCCAGCAGCCCTGATGGGGCCAGAACCTACGAGCAGTACTTC.

This clonotype was recorded many times. The chain has TRBV7-9 and TRBJ2-3; 7 nucleotides line up with TRBD1. Germline CDR1 reads SEHNR; CDR2 reads FQNEAQ (reference sequence). J gave up 2 bases and V 3 bases, and 5 bases lay outside the gene matches. There are 15 residues in the CDR3. The chain's CDR3 is CASSFWTGHTDTQYF. The CDR3 DNA sequence: TGTGCCAGCAGCTTCTGGACAGGTCACACAGATACGCAGTATTTT.

This clonotype has just a few counts. The CDR3 DNA follows: TGTGCCAGCAGCTTCAATCCCCGGGGGGGCAGCGGGGAGCTGTTTTTT. Translating gives CASSFNPRGGSGELFF. The J gene is TRBJ2-2, the V gene TRBV7-9; TRBD2 agrees at 8 bases. J lost 7 bases, V lost 3 bases, and 10 bases had no gene match. Germline lookup yields CDR1 SEHNR and CDR2 FQNEAQ (reference sequence). CDR3 size: 16 residues.

Comments on this clonotype: The junction shows a germline mismatch at one end, possibly a read error. This rearrangement joins TRBV3-1 to TRBJ2-2, with 13 bases matching TRBD2. The germline gives CDR1 LGHDT, CDR2 YNNKEL (reference sequence). CDR3 length: 18 amino acids. CDR3 DNA: TGTGCCTGCAGCCAAGAGGGACTAGCGGGATCGAACACCGGGGAGCTGTTTTTT. Residues: CACSQEGLAGSNTGELFF. Using reference TRBV3-1 and TRBJ2-2 for the parts outside the CDR3, the full variable domain is DTAVSQTPKYLVTQMGNDKSIKCEQNLGHDTMYWYKQDSKKFLKIMFSYNNKELIINETVPNRFSPKSPDKAHLNLHINSLELGDSAVYFCACSQEGLAGSNTGELFFGEGSRLTVL.

This rearrangement joins TRBV5-1 to TRBJ1-1; D is uncertain. V was pared by 1 base and J by 11 bases, with 18 bases between. From germline, CDR1 is SGHRS and CDR2 YFSETQ. The CDR3 spans 14 residues. The CDR3, as DNA: TGCGCCAGCAGCTTGTCGCCCCGAGAGGTGGGGGCTTTCTTT. Its protein product is CASSLSPREVGAFF.

This clonotype has only a few counts. The chain recombines TRBV5-1 with TRBJ2-2; TRBD1 agrees at 10 bases. Germline V gene lookup returns CDR1 SGHRS and CDR2 YFSETQ. The CDR3 length is 16 residues. The ends lost 4 bases at V and 5 bases at J; junction bases unmatched: 8. CDR3: CASSPTGGSGTGELFF. CDR3 nucleotide sequence: TGCGCCAGCAGCCCGACAGGGGGCAGCGGTACCGGGGAGCTGTTTTTT.

This clonotype has only a few counts. The J gene is TRBJ1-2, the V gene TRBV28; D may be TRBD1 (5 bases). There are 15 residues in the CDR3. V was shortened by 1 base and J by 7 bases, with 16 bases between the two germline ends. Germline V gene lookup returns CDR1 MDHEN and CDR2 SYDVKM. In nucleotides, the CDR3 is TGTGCCAGCAGTTTATTTCCGGGGCAGGGAGTTGGCTACACCTTC. Translation: CASSLFPGQGVGYTF.

J is TRBJ1-5 and V is TRBV5-5, with a weak D call TRBD1 (6 bases). This CDR3 has 16 residues. Trimming took off 4 bases at V and 1 base at J, with 15 bases between the two ends. Germline V lookup: CDR1 SGHKS, CDR2 YYEKEE (reference sequence). The CDR3 coding sequence is TGTGCCAGCAGCCACAGGGACACCTTAAGCAATCAGCCCCAGCATTTT. This sequence encodes CASSHRDTLSNQPQHF.

The sample holds a few counts of this clonotype. The V call is TRBV5-1, the J call TRBJ2-1; TRBD2 is a possible D gene (6 bases). The CDR3 has 15 amino acids. V was trimmed by 3 bases and J by 2 bases, leaving 12 bases between them. Germline CDR1 is SGHRS and CDR2 is YFSETQ. CDR3 DNA sequence: TGCGCCAGCAGCTGGGGACGGGAGCCCTACAATGAGCAGTTCTTC. It is translated as CASSWGREPYNEQFF.

This clonotype has just a few counts. The chain's CDR3 is CASGLSLTQLWDEQYF. In DNA, the CDR3 is TGTGCTAGTGGTTTGTCCCTGACCCAACTCTGGGACGAGCAGTACTTC. The gene calls are TRBV12-5 and TRBJ2-7; D unclear. The germline gives CDR1 LGHNT, CDR2 FRNRAP. Trimming pared 2 bases from V and 5 bases from J, leaving 19 bases between. This CDR3 comprises 16 residues.

This chain links TRBV12-3 or TRBV12-4 with TRBJ2-7; a weak D match, TRBD1 (5 bases). The CDR3 runs 13 residues. V lost 8 bases and J lost 5, with 16 bases in between. CDR3 region: CASLGQGKNEQYF. The CDR3 DNA follows: TGTGCCAGCCTCGGGCAGGGCAAGAACGAGCAGTACTTC.